This entry is about one TCR beta chain. A single record per CDR3 protein comes from TCRdb applying MiXCR to the 5' RACE reads. The sample lists 470,000 or so distinct CDR3 sequences, around 20% occurring once. The entry originates in a study of T-cell memory formation after mild COVID-19. CDR3 length: 14 residues. CDR1 and CDR2 from the germline V gene are DFQATT and SNEGSKA (reference sequence). Trimming took off 2 bases at V and 7 bases at J, with 17 bases between the two ends. The sequenced material came from PBMCs or a T cell subset sorted from them (not recorded which). The TCR comes from an adult woman who had mild COVID-19 (a few samples of this study predate the infection). Cell type and time point are not known. The chain joins TRBV20-1 to TRBJ2-5; either TRBD1 or TRBD2 may supply D (6 bases each). CDR3 nucleotides: TGCAGTGCTAGACCCCTGGGGGGCGGTGGGACCCAGTACTTC. Residues: CSARPLGGGGTQYF.